The 15 T cell receptor beta chains given below trace back to one sample, sequenced in a study of radiotherapy plus CTLA-4 blockade in lung cancer. Generated by immunoSEQ multiplex PCR, the TCRdb table keeps only in-frame clones and is missing some. The top ten clones hold approximately 2.9% of a sample with about 62,000 clones, about 72% of them seen once. Here the sequenced sample was peripheral blood, taken from a patient treated with radiotherapy plus ipilimumab. These receptors came from a human donor with non-small cell lung cancer who had a complete response to radiotherapy plus ipilimumab.

This clone showed up just a few times. The chain carries TRBV4-1 and TRBJ2-2; 10 nucleotides match TRBD2. In germline, CDR1 is MGHRA, CDR2 YSYEKL. This CDR3 has 16 residues. J was trimmed by 7 bases and V by 1 base; bases with no gene match: 6. The CDR3 protein is CASSQGLAGVRGELFF. The DNA of the CDR3 is TGCGCCAGCAGCCAAGGCCTAGCGGGAGTCCGCGGGGAGCTGTTTTTT.

This clone was observed a handful of times. The chain uses TRBV7-8 and TRBJ2-5; tentatively, D is TRBD1 (6 bases). The CDR3 runs to 14 residues. The ends were cut back, 5 bases at V and 5 bases at J, with 15 bases in the middle. The V gene's germline CDR1 is SGHVS and CDR2 FQNEAQ. The CDR3 loop reads CASSLGWGRETQYF. The CDR3 bases are TGTGCCAGCAGCCTAGGGTGGGGGCGGGAGACCCAGTACTTC.

V and J are TRBV28 and TRBJ2-2; D is uncertain. The V gene's germline CDR1 is MDHEN and CDR2 SYDVKM. The germline V and J ends were trimmed by 1 base and 3 bases, with 18 bases remaining between them. The CDR3 is 18 residues long. The CDR3 is CASSLFLVVGADTGELFF. DNA of the CDR3: TGTGCCAGCAGTTTATTTCTCGTTGTGGGTGCGGACACCGGGGAGCTGTTTTTT.

The rearrangement joins TRBV5-6 to TRBJ2-1; TRBD2 might be the D (5 bases). Per germline, CDR1 SGHDT and CDR2 YYEEEE. Trimming pared 4 bases from V and 2 bases from J, leaving 16 bases between. The CDR3 totals 16 residues. The chain's CDR3 is CASSPNPRGTYNEQFF. CDR3 DNA: TGTGCCAGCAGCCCTAACCCACGAGGGACCTACAATGAGCAGTTCTTC.

This clone was detected once. A junction end diverges from the germline sequence, so it may reflect a read error. The same CDR3 also results from other DNA sequences found in this sample. V usage is TRBV2 and J usage is TRBJ2-3, with TRBD2 matching 10 bases. The CDR3 has 13 residues. CDR1 and CDR2 (germline): SNHLY, FYNNEI. Written as DNA, the CDR3 is TGTGCCAGCAGCACCGGGACTAGCGATACACAGTATTTT. Protein product: CASSTGTSDTQYF.

This chain links TRBV6-1 with TRBJ1-2; TRBD1 might be the D (6 bases). CDR1 is MNHNS, CDR2 SASEGT, per germline. With 5 bases removed from V and 2 bases from J, the gap between germline ends came to 12 bases. The CDR3 has 14 amino acids. CDR3 nucleotides: TGTGCCAGCAGTTCCTCCGGGACAAACTATGGCTACACCTTC. This sequence encodes CASSSSGTNYGYTF.

The V gene is TRBV4-1, the J gene TRBJ2-1; 7 positions agree with TRBD2. J lost 9 bases, V lost 4 bases, and 9 bases had no gene match. CDR1 is MGHRA and CDR2 is YSYEKL in the germline V gene. The CDR3 is made up of 14 amino acids. CDR3 in DNA: TGCGCCAGCAGCCCATATAGCGGGTCGGCTGAGCAGTTCTTC. Its translation is CASSPYSGSAEQFF.

J is TRBJ1-2 and V is TRBV5-4; 9 bases map to TRBD1. V lost 3 bases to trimming and J lost 4 bases; unmatched junction nucleotides: 7. The CDR3 spans 15 residues. Germline V gene sequence: CDR1 SGHNT, CDR2 YYREEE (reference sequence). The CDR3: CASSSGGTGSYGYTF. DNA of the CDR3: TGTGCCAGCAGCTCCGGAGGGACAGGGAGCTATGGCTACACCTTC.

The CDR3 reads CASSPEGQGSSQPQHF. Here the CDR3 DNA reads TGTGCCAGCTCACCGGAAGGACAGGGATCAAGTCAGCCCCAGCATTTT. V and J are TRBV18 and TRBJ1-5, with TRBD1 matching 8 bases. The CDR3 loop spans 16 amino acids. V lost 3 bases and J lost 6; bases outside the gene matches: 10. Looked up from germline, CDR1 is KGHSH and CDR2 is LQKENI.

The chain links TRBV9 to TRBJ2-3; TRBD1 aligns across 10 bases. After removal of 0 bases from V and 1 base from J, the junction contained 8 bases not matched to a gene. CDR3 length: 18 residues. Germline-derived CDR1 and CDR2 are SGDLS and YYNGEE. This CDR3 reads CASSVDAGTGEGTDTQYF. The DNA for the CDR3 is TGTGCCAGCAGCGTAGATGCCGGGACAGGGGAGGGCACAGATACGCAGTATTTT.

This clone has only one observation. The V call is TRBV27, the J call TRBJ1-1; D remains ambiguous. The CDR3 consists of 17 residues. Germline-derived CDR1 and CDR2 are MNHEY and SMNVEV (reference sequence). Trimming took off 3 bases at V and 11 bases at J, with 28 bases between the two ends. The CDR3 DNA is TGTGCCAGCAGTTTCCGACCAGGAGGTGCCGGTGAAGTGGTCGCTTTCTTT. It translates to CASSFRPGGAGEVVAFF.

The rearrangement links TRBV9 to TRBJ2-5; 7 bases agree with TRBD1. Germline CDR1 and CDR2: SGDLS and YYNGEE. The CDR3 contains 15 residues. The V and J ends lost 0 bases and 4 bases, in that order; junction bases with no gene match: 6. The CDR3 sequence is CASSVVGQGVETQYF. CDR3 coding DNA: TGTGCCAGCAGCGTAGTAGGGCAGGGGGTAGAGACCCAGTACTTC.

The V gene is TRBV28, the J gene TRBJ2-7, with 14 bases identical to TRBD2. In germline, CDR1 is MDHEN, CDR2 SYDVKM. The CDR3 runs to 17 residues. Germline trimming cut 2 bases from V and 0 bases from J; bases unmatched to any gene: 3. This CDR3 reads CASSLPGLAGGSYEQYF. CDR3 in DNA: TGTGCCAGCAGTTTACCCGGACTAGCGGGAGGCTCCTACGAGCAGTACTTC. Full variable domain (outside the CDR3, taken from reference TRBV28 and TRBJ2-7): DVKVTQSSRYLVKRTGEKVFLECVQDMDHENMFWYRQDPGLGLRLIYFSYDVKMKEKGDIPEGYSVSREKKERFSLILESASTNQTSMYLCASSLPGLAGGSYEQYFGPGTRLTVT.

This clone was detected only a few times. J is TRBJ2-1 and V is TRBV7-9, with a possible D match to TRBD1 (7 bases). Germline V gives CDR1 SEHNR, CDR2 FQNEAQ (reference sequence). This CDR3 contains 14 residues. Trimming stripped 4 bases from V and 10 bases from J, with 17 bases between. The CDR3 protein is CASSSGGGPREQFF. CDR3 nucleotides: TGTGCCAGCAGCTCAGGGGGAGGCCCCCGGGAGCAGTTCTTC.

The rearrangement uses TRBV18 and TRBJ2-7; 8 nucleotides agree with TRBD2. This CDR3 comprises 14 residues. CDR1 is KGHSH and CDR2 is LQKENI in the germline V gene. The V and J ends lost 3 bases and 11 bases, in that order; junction bases with no gene match: 12. DNA of the CDR3: TGTGCCAGCTCACCCACAGGGACTTCACTAGCGGAGTACTTC. It is translated as CASSPTGTSLAEYF.